A selection of T cell receptor beta chains follows, all from one sample in a study of blood T cells in healthy people across ages. TCRdb re-called the 5' RACE reads with MiXCR, one entry per CDR3 protein. Of under 850,000 distinct CDR3 sequences detected, approximately 35% appear once; the ten largest clones hold 10% to 15%. The sequencing sample was made of blood. The receptors were gathered from a man aged 18 to 29 in good health. The CDR3 runs from the conserved cysteine through the conserved F or W. D genes are given only for firm matches. A clone size is listed for some rows: how often the clone was seen (once, few, many), or a class if it is expanded.

J gene | V gene | D gene | clone size | CDR3 DNA | CDR3 protein
TRBJ1-1 | TRBV12-3/TRBV12-4 | . | few | TGTGCCAGCAGTCCACCCGGGACGGCCCGAGCTTTCTTT | CASSPPGTARAFF
TRBJ2-5 | TRBV4-2 | . | medium-sized | TGTGCCAGCAGCCAAGGAGGGGAGACCCAGTACTTC | CASSQGGETQYF
TRBJ2-1 | TRBV7-3 | . | many | TGTGCCAGCAGCGTCGGGATATACAATGAGCAGTTCTTC | CASSVGIYNEQFF
TRBJ2-7 | TRBV30 | . | . | TGTGCCGGGAAAGGGACCGACGAGCAGTACTTC | CAGKGTDEQYF
TRBJ2-4 | TRBV7-2 | . | few | TGTGCCAGCACCTTCGATGGCGGTTCGCTTGGCATTCAGTACTTC | CASTFDGGSLGIQYF
TRBJ1-2 | TRBV7-2 | TRBD1 | few | TGTGCCAGCAGCTCCCTTGGGGACAGGGGGATCATTAACTATGGCTACACCTTC | CASSSLGDRGIINYGYTF
TRBJ2-3 | TRBV19 | . | few | TGTGCCAGTAGGGCGGCAATACCTAGCACAGATACGCAGTATTTT | CASRAAIPSTDTQYF
TRBJ1-1 | TRBV7-9 | TRBD1 | . | TGTGCCAGCAGGGTACAGGGGGGAGACCCCTGGAACACTGAAGCTTTCTTT | CASRVQGGDPWNTEAFF
TRBJ2-7 | TRBV3-1 | . | . | TGTGCCAGCAACCAAGACCTAAACTACGAGCAGTACTTC | CASNQDLNYEQYF
TRBJ2-5 | TRBV20-1 | TRBD1 | few | TGCAGTGCTAGAGCCAGGACAGGCCAAAAAGAGACCCAGTACTTC | CSARARTGQKETQYF
TRBJ2-3 | TRBV6-5 | TRBD2 | once | TGTGCCAGCAATCCAGCGGGGAAAGGGACGACAGATACGCAGTATTTT | CASNPAGKGTTDTQYF
TRBJ2-1 | TRBV6-5 | . | many | TGTGCCAGCAGTTACTCGGGGGCAGGAGAGCAGTTCTTC | CASSYSGAGEQFF
TRBJ2-1 | TRBV19 | . | . | TGTGCCACCAAAACCCACGGCGAGCAGTTCTTC | CATKTHGEQFF
TRBJ1-2 | TRBV4-1 | . | few | TGCGCCAGCAGCCCTGGGCGGACATCCTATGGCTACACCTTC | CASSPGRTSYGYTF
TRBJ1-2 | TRBV25-1 | TRBD1 | many | TGTGCCAGCAGTGCGGGGACAGGTGTCTATGGCTACACCTTC | CASSAGTGVYGYTF
TRBJ2-3 | TRBV18 | . | many | TGTGCCAGCAGCCCCGCTAGCACAGATACGCAGTATTTT | CASSPASTDTQYF
TRBJ2-3 | TRBV20-1 | TRBD2 | . | TGCAGTGCTAGAGATCGGAGCGGGGGGATCACAGATACGCAGTATTTT | CSARDRSGGITDTQYF
TRBJ1-6 | TRBV4-3 | TRBD1 | . | TGCGCCAGCAGCCAAGTCAGGGGGGTAAAGGGGAATTCACCCCTCCACTTT | CASSQVRGVKGNSPLHF
TRBJ2-2 | TRBV5-1 | . | . | TGCGCCAGCAGCCAGATTGTATCGGCGGGAAACACCGGGGAGCTGTTTTTT | CASSQIVSAGNTGELFF
TRBJ1-3 | TRBV29-1 | TRBD1 | . | TGCAGCGTGTGGACAGGGGGTATTTCTGGAAACACCATATATTTT | CSVWTGGISGNTIYF
TRBJ2-5 | TRBV24-1 | TRBD1 | . | TGTGCCACCAGTGACCCCAGGGGGCCGTACCAAGAGACCCAGTACTTC | CATSDPRGPYQETQYF
TRBJ1-6 | TRBV4-3 | . | many | TGCGCCAGCAGCCAAGCCTACGACAGCGGGATAGACTCACCCCTCCACTTT | CASSQAYDSGIDSPLHF
TRBJ2-5 | TRBV20-1 | TRBD1 | . | TGCAGTGCTGGAGATCCACAGGGGGCAGCGGAGACCCAGTACTTC | CSAGDPQGAAETQYF
TRBJ1-1 | TRBV12-3/TRBV12-4 | TRBD1 | few | TGTGCCAGCAGTTTAGGCACAGGGGCGGGCACTGAAGCTTTCTTT | CASSLGTGAGTEAFF
TRBJ2-2 | TRBV2 | . | once | TGTGCCAGCATACGGACACGGAACACCGGGGAGCTGTTTTTT | CASIRTRNTGELFF
TRBJ1-4 | TRBV7-2 | . | few | TGTGCCAGCAGCTTAGGGGAGGACGAAAGACTGTTTTTT | CASSLGEDERLFF
TRBJ2-7 | TRBV11-1 | TRBD2 | . | TGTGCCAGCAGCCGAGACCGACTAGCATCCAATGAGCAGTACTTC | CASSRDRLASNEQYF
TRBJ2-1 | TRBV27 | . | . | TGTGCCAGCAGTTTATCTGGTCCTAACAATGAGCAGTTCTTC | CASSLSGPNNEQFF
TRBJ1-2 | TRBV5-1 | . | few | TGCGCCAGCAGCTCTCTTGACACTAACTATGGCTACACCTTC | CASSSLDTNYGYTF
TRBJ1-1 | TRBV29-1 | . | . | TGCAGCGTTGAAGATGCAACACCGCAGGCTTTCTTT | CSVEDATPQAFF
TRBJ2-1 | TRBV3-1 | . | . | TGTGCCAGCAGCCAAGAATCCAGGTACCGGGAGCAGTTCTTC | CASSQESRYREQFF
TRBJ2-3 | TRBV4-3 | . | many | TGCGCCAGCAGCCAAGATGGCCTCCTACCTAGCACAGATACGCAGTATTTT | CASSQDGLLPSTDTQYF
TRBJ2-3 | TRBV7-2 | . | . | TGTGCCAGCAGCTTGGAGGGGACGGCTAGCACAGATACGCAGTATTTT | CASSLEGTASTDTQYF
TRBJ2-3 | TRBV10-3 | TRBD2 | many | TGTGCCATCAGTGAGTCTCATCTAGCGGGCACAGATACGCAGTATTTT | CAISESHLAGTDTQYF
TRBJ2-5 | TRBV30 | TRBD2 | few | TGTGCCTGGAGCAACGGGGAGGGAGAGACCCAGTACTTC | CAWSNGEGETQYF
TRBJ1-1 | TRBV20-1 | . | . | TGCAGTGTAACGGTGAACACTGAAGCTTTCTTT | CSVTVNTEAFF
TRBJ2-2 | TRBV28 | . | . | TGTGCCAGTGCCGCCCCGAACACCGGGGAGCTGTTTTTT | CASAAPNTGELFF
TRBJ2-7 | TRBV4-1 | TRBD2 | . | TGCGCCAGCAGCCAGCAGGGACTAGTCAATGAGCAGTACTTC | CASSQQGLVNEQYF
TRBJ1-2 | TRBV29-1 | . | few | TGCAGCGTTGGCCGGCTTCCCTCTTATGGCTACACCTTC | CSVGRLPSYGYTF
TRBJ2-1 | TRBV5-6 | . | . | TGTGCCAGCTTCAGGGGATACAATGAGCAGTTCTTC | CASFRGYNEQFF
TRBJ1-1 | TRBV5-6 | TRBD1 | . | TGTGCCAGCAGCTTTCGAGAGTCAGGGGGCGGAACTGAAGCTTTCTTT | CASSFRESGGGTEAFF
TRBJ2-7 | TRBV6-1 | . | . | TGTGCCAGCAGCGTTGGGACACTAAGCTACGAGCAGTACTTC | CASSVGTLSYEQYF
TRBJ2-1 | TRBV6-2/TRBV6-3 | TRBD2 | few | TGTGCCAGCAGTTACGGACTAGTAAACCCAAGGGGAGAGACCCAGTTCTTC | CASSYGLVNPRGETQFF
TRBJ1-1 | TRBV20-1 | . | many | TGCAGTGCTAGGAGGTCAGGCTCTGAAGCTTTCTTT | CSARRSGSEAFF
TRBJ2-1 | TRBV3-1 | . | few | TGTGCCAGCAGCCAAGATGGGGATCATGAGCAGTTCTTC | CASSQDGDHEQFF
TRBJ2-3 | TRBV7-2 | TRBD2 | . | TGTGCCAGCAGCTTAACCGACAGTCTTCTTGGTGGCGGGGGGGAAGATACGCAGTATTTT | CASSLTDSLLGGGGEDTQYF
TRBJ2-5 | TRBV5-1 | . | . | TGCGCCAGCAGCTCCTCTACCCACCCCCAAGAGACCCAGTACTTC | CASSSSTHPQETQYF
TRBJ1-4 | TRBV6-5 | TRBD1 | many | TGTGCCAGCAGTCCCGGGACAGGGGATGAAAAACTGTTTTTT | CASSPGTGDEKLFF
TRBJ2-7 | TRBV20-1 | . | . | TGCAGTGCCCACTCAGGGGCCAACTCCTACAATGAGCAGTACTTC | CSAHSGANSYNEQYF
TRBJ2-1 | TRBV12-3/TRBV12-4 | TRBD2 | . | TGTGCCAGCAGTTTGGCGACTAGCGGATCCTCCTACAATGAGCAGTTCTTC | CASSLATSGSSYNEQFF
TRBJ2-5 | TRBV5-1 | . | few | TGCGCCAGCAGCGCGACCCGAGAGACCCAGTACTTC | CASSATRETQYF
TRBJ1-2 | TRBV27 | . | few | TGTGCCAGCAGTTTAATCAGAATCGGGGTTAACTATGGCTACACCTTC | CASSLIRIGVNYGYTF
TRBJ2-7 | TRBV7-2 | . | . | TGTGCCAACAGCTTAGACCGATCCCAATACGAGCAGTACTTC | CANSLDRSQYEQYF
TRBJ1-5 | TRBV20-1 | . | . | TGCAGTGCTAGAGCGGCCAATAGCAATCAGCCCCAGCATTTT | CSARAANSNQPQHF
TRBJ2-3 | TRBV6-2/TRBV6-3 | . | few | TGTGCCAGCAGTTCAGTGGTGAATACGCAGTATTTT | CASSSVVNTQYF